This T cell receptor (beta chain) was captured by sequencing in a study of OX40 agonist ivuxolimab in advanced cancers. Study information: Three partial responders included one hepatocellular carcinoma patient and two cutaneous melanoma patients. Study-level results: Compared with CD4+, CD8+ T cells on average had more expanded clones. Clonal expansion was among the lowest in partial responders at 0.1-3.0 mg/kg, especially CD8+.

Details on this clone: Its antigen is not known.

The protocol was immunoSEQ multiplex PCR, while the TCRdb copy is restricted to in-frame clones and leaves out a portion. This table has about 62,000 clones, 70% to 90% appearing once. Specimen: CD4+ or CD8+ T cells sorted from blood, collected in a trial of the OX40 agonist ivuxolimab. This clonotype was obtained from an adult with an advanced solid tumor such as melanoma, head and neck, liver or kidney cancer.

In nucleotides, the CDR3 is TGTGCCAGCAGTTCGAGCGGGGGGTCCTCCTACGAGCAGTACTTC. This sequence encodes CASSSSGGSSYEQYF. This chain connects TRBV28 to TRBJ2-5, with 9 nucleotides matching TRBD2. The J call may be incorrect, as the DNA end agrees better with TRBJ2-7. The length of the CDR3 is 15 residues. Germline V gene data show CDR1 as MDHEN and CDR2 as SYDVKM.